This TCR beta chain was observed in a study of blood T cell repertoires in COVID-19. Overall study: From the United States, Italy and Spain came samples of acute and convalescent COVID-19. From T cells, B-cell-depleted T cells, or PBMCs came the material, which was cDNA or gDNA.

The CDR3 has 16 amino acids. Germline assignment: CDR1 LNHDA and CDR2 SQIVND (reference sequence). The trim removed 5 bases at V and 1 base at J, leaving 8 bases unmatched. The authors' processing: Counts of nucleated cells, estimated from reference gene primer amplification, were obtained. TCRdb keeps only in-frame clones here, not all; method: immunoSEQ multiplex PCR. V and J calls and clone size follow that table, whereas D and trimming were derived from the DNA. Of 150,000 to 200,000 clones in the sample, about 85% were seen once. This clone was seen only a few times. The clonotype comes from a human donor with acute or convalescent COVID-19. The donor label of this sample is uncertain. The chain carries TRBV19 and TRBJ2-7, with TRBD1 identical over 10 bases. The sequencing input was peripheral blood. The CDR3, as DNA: TGTGCCAGTAGTTCCCCCGGACAGGGGGGTTCCTACGAGCAGTACTTC. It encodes CASSSPGQGGSYEQYF.